These 19 T cell receptor beta chains came from one sample sequenced in a study of cytomegalovirus exposure and HLA in healthy donors. Primers included in the PCR were 60 Vbeta and 13 Jbeta primers. Using immunoSEQ multiplex PCR, the repertoire was profiled, and TCRdb retains in-frame clones only, with some absent. Among about 140,000 clones listed, about 80% were seen once. Sequenced material: PBMCs. All receptors derive from a woman aged 18-29 years in good health and CMV-seropositive.

This clone has more than one count but fewer than ten. This chain uses TRBV10-3 with TRBJ2-3, with D perhaps TRBD1 (6 bases). Between the trimmed V and J ends, which lost 6 bases and 0 bases, there was a span of 13 bases. The germline gives CDR1 ENHRY, CDR2 SYGVKD. This CDR3 contains 15 residues. CDR3 residues: CAIRAGESSTDTQYF. The CDR3 DNA reads as TGTGCCATCAGGGCAGGGGAGTCTAGCACAGATACGCAGTATTTT.

The J gene is TRBJ1-2, the V gene TRBV6-6; 10 positions match TRBD1. The CDR3 loop spans 15 amino acids. Germline V gene lookup returns CDR1 MNHNY and CDR2 SVGAGI (reference sequence). The trim removed 0 bases at V and 6 bases at J, leaving 4 bases unmatched. CDR3 amino acids: CASSYSGQGINGYTF. CDR3 DNA sequence: TGTGCCAGCAGTTACTCGGGACAGGGGATCAATGGCTACACCTTC.

CDR3 amino acids: CASSRRRQGGQPQHF. In DNA form, the CDR3 reads TGTGCCAGCAGCCGTCGCCGACAGGGTGGCCAGCCCCAGCATTTT. The V and J genes are TRBV6-6 and TRBJ1-5; 7 bases align to TRBD1. This CDR3 is 15 amino acids long. V dropped 6 bases and J dropped 7; count of bases not matched to a gene: 12. The germline V gene encodes CDR1 MNHNY and CDR2 SVGAGI (reference sequence).

In its sample, this clone was seen once. The V gene is TRBV7-8, the J gene TRBJ1-1; D gene ambiguous. The V end lost 5 bases, the J end lost 7 bases, and 11 bases lay between the germline ends. This CDR3 is built from 12 residues. From germline, CDR1 is SGHVS and CDR2 FQNEAQ. CDR3 loop: CASSKDTNEAFF. DNA of the CDR3: TGTGCCAGCAGCAAAGACACAAATGAAGCTTTCTTT.

The rearrangement joins TRBV19 to TRBJ1-5; 8 nucleotides match TRBD1. There are 16 residues in the CDR3. Germline trimming cut 5 bases from V and 3 bases from J; bases unmatched to any gene: 9. Looked up from germline, CDR1 is LNHDA and CDR2 is SQIVND (reference sequence). This chain's CDR3 is CASSGGRQGYNQPQHF. The CDR3 nucleotides read TGTGCCAGTAGTGGGGGTCGACAGGGGTACAATCAGCCCCAGCATTTT. The full variable domain, with the rest looked up from reference TRBV19 and TRBJ1-5, is DGGITQSPKYLFRKEGQNVTLSCEQNLNHDAMYWYRQDPGQGLRLIYYSQIVNDFQKGDIAEGYSVSREKKESFPLTVTSAQKNPTAFYLCASSGGRQGYNQPQHFGDGTRLSIL.

This clone was counted once. The J gene is TRBJ1-2, the V gene TRBV7-2; TRBD1 might be the D (6 bases). This CDR3 region has 15 residues. Trimming took off 0 bases at V and 5 bases at J, with 13 bases between the two ends. Germline V CDR1 and CDR2: SGHTA, FQGNSA. CDR3 DNA: TGTGCCAGCAGCTTAGCGGCAGGCCAGGGGTATGGCTACACCTTC. This sequence encodes CASSLAAGQGYGYTF.

This chain connects TRBV28 to TRBJ1-1; TRBD1 matches 7 bases. The CDR3 spans 15 residues. The V gene's germline CDR1 is MDHEN and CDR2 SYDVKM. Trimming took 5 bases from V and 4 from J; bases not matched to a gene: 10. The CDR3 coding sequence is TGTGCCAGCAGTCCTACAACAGGGGTCAGCACTGAAGCTTTCTTT. Amino acid sequence: CASSPTTGVSTEAFF.

This clone was observed once. This chain joins TRBV6-4 and TRBJ2-1; D gene uncertain. With 6 bases removed from V and 9 bases from J, the gap between germline ends came to 15 bases. Germline CDR1 reads MRHNA; CDR2 reads SNTAGT. CDR3 length equals 13 residues. CDR3 DNA sequence: TGTGCCAGCAGCGCCATCGACTGGAGTGAGCAGTTCTTC. It yields the protein CASSAIDWSEQFF.

The chain recombines TRBV19 with TRBJ1-1, with 9 bases aligning to TRBD1. In germline, CDR1 is LNHDA, CDR2 SQIVND (reference sequence). Germline trimming cut 6 bases from V and 0 bases from J; bases unmatched to any gene: 8. This CDR3 contains 16 residues. The CDR3 region is CASSPRQGVMNTEAFF. The CDR3 DNA sequence: TGTGCCAGTAGCCCGCGACAGGGGGTAATGAACACTGAAGCTTTCTTT.

This chain joins TRBV7-9 and TRBJ2-1; 7 bases match TRBD1. The CDR3 loop spans 15 amino acids. Trimming cost V 4 bases and J 6 bases; bases outside gene matches: 9. Germline values: CDR1 SEHNR, CDR2 FQNEAQ (reference sequence). The CDR3 DNA sequence: TGTGCCAGCAGCTCGGGACAGTTCCCTCGCAATGAGCAGTTCTTC. It translates to CASSSGQFPRNEQFF.

This sequence joins TRBV4-3 and TRBJ2-4, with a possible D match to TRBD1 (6 bases). V dropped 3 bases and J dropped 1 base, with 10 bases sitting between them. The CDR3 covers 15 residues. The germline V gene has CDR1 LGHNA and CDR2 YSLEER. CDR3 amino acids: CASSQNRVAKNIQYF. The CDR3 region has the DNA TGCGCCAGCAGCCAGAACAGGGTCGCCAAAAACATTCAGTACTTC.

This chain uses TRBV9 with TRBJ1-1; TRBD1 is a possible D gene (5 bases). The germline V and J ends were trimmed by 3 bases and 1 base, with 22 bases remaining between them. CDR1 is SGDLS and CDR2 is YYNGEE in the germline V gene. The length of the CDR3 is 18 residues. The CDR3 region has the DNA TGTGCCAGCAGCGGGTCGGGGGGTTTAGGCATTGGGAACACTGAAGCTTTCTTT. Translated: CASSGSGGLGIGNTEAFF.

The chain carries TRBV28 and TRBJ2-1; the D gene is possibly TRBD2 (5 bases). This CDR3 spans 14 amino acids. CDR1 is MDHEN and CDR2 is SYDVKM in the germline V gene. The V and J ends lost 7 bases and 5 bases respectively, with 15 bases between them. Written as DNA, the CDR3 is TGTGCCAGCACCCTACTGGGAGACCACAATGAGCAGTTCTTC. This gives the protein CASTLLGDHNEQFF.

V usage is TRBV5-6 and J usage is TRBJ2-1, with 10 positions matching TRBD1. After removal of 2 bases from V and 6 bases from J, the junction contained 14 bases not matched to a gene. The germline gives CDR1 SGHDT, CDR2 YYEEEE. This CDR3 contains 18 residues. The DNA of the CDR3 is TGTGCCAGCAGCTTTCGGCCTACGGGGACAGGGGTCATCAATGAGCAGTTCTTC. This codes for CASSFRPTGTGVINEQFF.

The CDR3 region is CASSEMGGYGYTF. The DNA for the CDR3 is TGTGCCAGCAGTGAAATGGGAGGCTATGGCTACACCTTC. V gene TRBV25-1 combines with J gene TRBJ1-2; D call uncertain. Germline V gene data show CDR1 as MGHDK and CDR2 as SYGVNS. V was pared by 2 bases and J by 4 bases, with 8 bases between. This CDR3 region has 13 residues.

The genes are TRBV10-1 and TRBJ1-1; D unresolved. The CDR3 is 14 amino acids. V lost 6 bases and J lost 3, with 14 bases in between. Germline CDR1 is WNHNN and CDR2 is SYGVQD (reference sequence). For the CDR3, the DNA is TGCGCCAGCAGCGGGAAGGGTCAGGACACTGAAGCTTTCTTT. Its translation: CASSGKGQDTEAFF.

The V call is TRBV11-2, the J call TRBJ1-2, with 7 bases fitting TRBD1. The CDR3 consists of 13 residues. Germline V gene data show CDR1 as SGHAT and CDR2 as FQNNGV. The V segment lost 5 bases and the J segment 4 bases; nucleotides outside the gene matches: 4. In DNA, the CDR3 is TGTGCCAGCAGCCACTACAGGGGCTATGGCTACACCTTC. Its protein is CASSHYRGYGYTF.

There are a few counts of this clone. V is TRBV6-1 and J is TRBJ2-7, with 8 bases fitting TRBD2. Germline V lookup: CDR1 MNHNS, CDR2 SASEGT. This CDR3 is built from 14 residues. J was trimmed by 3 bases and V by 2 bases; bases with no gene match: 3. The CDR3 DNA reads as TGTGCCAGCAGTGAACGGGGGGGGATCTACGAGCAGTACTTC. Translated, it gives CASSERGGIYEQYF.

In this sample, this clone turned up a few times. CDR3 DNA: TGTGCCATCAGTGGCCCCTATCAAGCGAACACTGAAGCTTTCTTT. It codes for CAISGPYQANTEAFF. This chain links TRBV10-3 with TRBJ1-1; D is ambiguous. CDR1 and CDR2 (germline): ENHRY, SYGVKD. Trimming took 4 bases from V and 1 from J, leaving 13 bases between them. The CDR3 loop spans 15 amino acids.